What follows are 4 T cell receptor beta chains derived from one specimen sequenced in a study of response to subunit inactivated influenza vaccine. TCRdb re-derived calls from the RT-PCR reads in MiXCR, one entry per CDR3 protein. The sample lists 170,000 or so distinct CDR3 sequences, about 10% occurring once. This sample comprised CD8+ T cells sorted from PBMCs, obtained less than 30 months after vaccination. Receptors originate from a man between 45 and 75 years old who received an inactivated influenza vaccine.

This clonotype was recorded at least ten times. Here the CDR3 reads CASSQAAPRTEAFF. The CDR3 DNA is TGCGCCAGCAGCCAAGCGGCGCCTCGTACTGAAGCTTTCTTT. The chain links TRBV4-1 to TRBJ1-1; D not certain. V was clipped by 1 base and J by 5 bases, with 11 bases between them. The CDR3 has 14 amino acids. From germline, CDR1 is MGHRA and CDR2 YSYEKL.

The chain carries TRBV2 and TRBJ1-2, with D maybe TRBD1 (6 bases). Per germline, CDR1 SNHLY and CDR2 FYNNEI. The V end lost 9 bases, the J end lost 6 bases, and 14 bases lay between the germline ends. The CDR3 is made up of 12 amino acids. The CDR3 here is CASWTVKDGYTF. CDR3 in DNA: TGTGCCAGTTGGACAGTAAAGGATGGCTACACCTTC.

This clonotype was picked up many times. This chain uses TRBV28 with TRBJ1-5; D perhaps matches TRBD1 (6 bases). Germline V gives CDR1 MDHEN, CDR2 SYDVKM. Trimming pared 7 bases from V and 4 bases from J, leaving 8 bases between. There are 12 residues in the CDR3. The CDR3, as DNA: TGTGCCAGCAACAGGGATAATCAGCCCCAGCATTTT. Amino acid sequence: CASNRDNQPQHF.

This clonotype came up a few times. The rearrangement uses TRBV7-6 and TRBJ2-7, with a weak D call TRBD2 (5 bases). Germline CDR1 is SGHVS and CDR2 is FNYEAQ. Trimming took off 5 bases at V and 4 bases at J, with 9 bases between the two ends. CDR3 length: 12 amino acids. The CDR3: CASSTRGYEQYF. In DNA form, the CDR3 reads TGTGCCAGCAGCACCCGGGGTTACGAGCAGTACTTC.